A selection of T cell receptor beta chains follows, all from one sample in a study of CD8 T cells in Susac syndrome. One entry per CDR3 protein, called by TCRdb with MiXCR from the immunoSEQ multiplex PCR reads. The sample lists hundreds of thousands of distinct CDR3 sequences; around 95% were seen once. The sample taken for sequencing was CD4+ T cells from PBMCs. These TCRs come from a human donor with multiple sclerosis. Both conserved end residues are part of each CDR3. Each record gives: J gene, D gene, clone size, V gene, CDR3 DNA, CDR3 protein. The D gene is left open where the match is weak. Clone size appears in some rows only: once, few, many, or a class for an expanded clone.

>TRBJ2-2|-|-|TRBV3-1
TGTGCCAGCAGCCCTGTCAGGAACACCGGGGAGCTGTTTTTT
CASSPVRNTGELFF
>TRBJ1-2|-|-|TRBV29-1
TGCAGCGTTGACGGCAGGGAATATGGCTACACCTTC
CSVDGREYGYTF
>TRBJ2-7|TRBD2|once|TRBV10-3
TGTGCCATCAGTCCCACGGGGCTAGCGGGGGGGCCATCTCACTTCTCATACGAGCAGTACTTC
CAISPTGLAGGPSHFSYEQYF
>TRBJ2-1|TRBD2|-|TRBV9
TGTGCCAGCAGCGCGGGACTAGATTCCTACAATGAGCAGTTCTTC
CASSAGLDSYNEQFF
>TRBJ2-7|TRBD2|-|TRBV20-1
TGCAGTGCCACCGGGACTAGCGGGGGGGATTTTTCCTACGAGCAGTACTTC
CSATGTSGGDFSYEQYF
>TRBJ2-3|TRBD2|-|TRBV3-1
TGTGCCAGCAGCTGGGGGGGGAGCACAGATACGCAGTATTTT
CASSWGGSTDTQYF
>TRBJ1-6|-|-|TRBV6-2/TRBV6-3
TGTGCCAGCGGCAGAGTGGATTCACCCCTCCACTTT
CASGRVDSPLHF
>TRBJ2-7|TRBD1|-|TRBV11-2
TGTGCCAGCAGGAAAGGGACAGGGGAGGTCGAGCAGTACTTC
CASRKGTGEVEQYF
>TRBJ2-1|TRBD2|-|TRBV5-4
TGTGCCAGCAGGGGAGGACTAGCGGCAAATGAGCAGTTCTTC
CASRGGLAANEQFF
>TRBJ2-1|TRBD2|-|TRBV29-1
TGCAGCGTTGAAGATCCGGGACTAGCGGGGGCCAATGAGCAGTTCTTC
CSVEDPGLAGANEQFF
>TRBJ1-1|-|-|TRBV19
TGTGCCAGTATGGAGACCCACCGGGGGAACACTGAAGCTTTCTTT
CASMETHRGNTEAFF